This T cell receptor beta chain was sequenced during a study of metastatic and nonmetastatic thyroid tumors. The authors' processing: A classifier for distant metastasis in papillary thyroid cancer was constructed using CDR3 differences observed across clinicopathological groups. TCRdb recomputed clones from the PCR reads via MiXCR. TCRdb's processing, not the study's, gives the V and J calls here. The profile shows tens of thousands of clones, approximately 20% of them singletons. V shed 5 bases and J 7 bases; nucleotides not matched to a gene: 12. The CDR3 consists of 16 residues. CDR1 and CDR2 (germline): SGHVS, FNYEAQ. The table lists this clone with many counts. The entire patient cohort was treatment-naive prior to thyroid surgery.

The receptor was derived from a female donor with papillary thyroid cancer or a benign thyroid nodule (not recorded which). Some clones in this sample may be carry-over from other donors' samples. The chain links TRBV7-6 to TRBJ2-2; 8 nucleotides line up with TRBD2. Sequencing used tumor tissue. The CDR3: CASSPAGGGGGGELFF. CDR3 DNA: TGTGCCAGCAGCCCCGCGGGAGGCGGGGGAGGCGGGGAGCTGTTTTTT.